The 31 T cell receptor beta chains below come from one sample, sequenced in a study of CD8+CD57+ T cells in acquired aplastic anemia. Whoever was chosen for sequencing had shown CD8+CD57+ cell expansion by flow cytometry. The TCR beta profiling, which covered VDJ combination and CDR3 sequence, was carried out using genomic DNA as the template. TCRdb ran MiXCR on the reads and lists one entry per CDR3 protein. The repertoire includes 310,000 or so distinct CDR3 sequences, under 65% of them detected once, and 1.3% sits in the top ten. The sample comprised sorted CD4+, CD8+, or CD8+CD57+ T cells (not recorded which) from PBMCs. Source of these receptors: a human donor with aplastic anemia.

This clonotype was counted between two and nine times. The V call is TRBV15, the J call TRBJ1-5; D remains unclear. V was pared by 1 base and J by 0 bases, with 13 bases between. The CDR3 loop spans 17 amino acids. Per the germline V gene, CDR1 is LNHNV and CDR2 is YYDKDF (reference sequence). CDR3: CATSRAGQDYSNQPQHF. The CDR3 coding sequence is TGTGCCACCAGCAGAGCGGGCCAGGACTATAGCAATCAGCCCCAGCATTTT. The variable domain in full, with the rest retrieved from reference TRBV15 and TRBJ1-5, is DAMVIQNPRYQVTQFGKPVTLSCSQTLNHNVMYWYQQKSSQAPKLLFHYYDKDFNNEADTPDNFQSRRPNTSFCFLDIRSPGLGDTAMYLCATSRAGQDYSNQPQHFGDGTRLSIL.

The gene calls are TRBV24-1 and TRBJ2-1, with unresolved D. CDR1 is KGHDR, CDR2 SFDVKD, per germline. The CDR3 loop spans 14 amino acids. With 2 bases removed from V and 8 bases from J, the gap between germline ends came to 12 bases. CDR3 in amino acids: CATSDSSRVHEQFF. The CDR3 nucleotides read TGTGCCACCAGTGATTCGTCCCGAGTTCATGAGCAGTTCTTC.

This clonotype showed up many times. The junction departs from the called germline gene at one end, perhaps through a read error. DNA for the CDR3: TGTGCCAGCAGTGTCGGGTGGGCAAAGACCCCCTTC. This gives the protein CASSVGWAKTPF. The rearrangement uses TRBV2 and TRBJ1-2; D remains ambiguous. This CDR3 is built from 12 residues. The germline gives CDR1 SNHLY, CDR2 FYNNEI.

This rearrangement joins TRBV2 to TRBJ2-7; D may be TRBD1 (5 bases). The V and J ends lost 6 bases and 1 base respectively, with 10 bases between them. From germline, CDR1 is SNHLY and CDR2 FYNNEI. The CDR3 totals 13 residues. The CDR3 loop reads CASRPDSSYEQYF. The CDR3 DNA follows: TGTGCCAGCAGGCCCGACAGTTCCTACGAGCAGTACTTC.

The chain carries TRBV2 and TRBJ2-1; D could derive from TRBD1 or TRBD2 (5 bases each). With 6 bases removed from V and 10 bases from J, the gap between germline ends came to 13 bases. The CDR3 has 12 amino acids. Germline V lookup: CDR1 SNHLY, CDR2 FYNNEI. CDR3 coding DNA: TGTGCCAGCAGGGGGGTATTTCACGAGCAGTTCTTC. Translation: CASRGVFHEQFF.

V usage is TRBV7-2 and J usage is TRBJ1-6; tentatively, D is TRBD1 (6 bases). The CDR3 spans 15 residues. Germline V lookup: CDR1 SGHTA, CDR2 FQGNSA. Deletions cut 1 base from V and 2 bases from J, with 6 bases between. The CDR3: CASSLEGAYNSPLHF. In DNA form, the CDR3 reads TGTGCCAGCAGCTTAGAGGGGGCCTATAATTCACCCCTCCACTTT.

On this clonotype itself: One end of the junction fails to match germline, which may point to a read error. In DNA, the CDR3 is TGTGCCATCAGTGACTCTAGCGGGAGATCAACAGATACGCAGTATTTT. It specifies CAISDSSGRSTDTQYF. The chain links TRBV6-4 to TRBJ2-3; 10 positions match TRBD2. Looked up from germline, CDR1 is MRHNA and CDR2 is SNTAGT. The CDR3 sequence is 16 residues long.

The V call is TRBV20-1, the J call TRBJ2-1; a possible D gene is TRBD2 (6 bases). From germline, CDR1 is DFQATT and CDR2 SNEGSKA (reference sequence). The germline V and J ends were trimmed by 1 base and 3 bases, with 13 bases remaining between them. This CDR3 comprises 15 residues. CDR3 DNA: TGCAGTGCTAGAGGGGCGGGGCTGGGCTACAATGAGCAGTTCTTC. Translating gives CSARGAGLGYNEQFF.

The chain links TRBV7-8 to TRBJ2-2, with D uncertain. Germline loops: CDR1 SGHVS, CDR2 FQNEAQ. The V and J ends lost 3 bases and 3 bases respectively, with 11 bases between them. The CDR3 extends over 15 amino acids. The CDR3 sequence is CASSLVSTYTGELFF. Here the CDR3 DNA reads TGTGCCAGCAGCTTGGTTTCCACTTACACCGGGGAGCTGTTTTTT.

This clonotype was seen repeatedly, ten times or more. V gene TRBV6-6 combines with J gene TRBJ2-5; 9 positions match TRBD1. Germline assignment: CDR1 MNHNY and CDR2 SVGAGI (reference sequence). The trim removed 6 bases at V and 4 bases at J, leaving 12 bases unmatched. The CDR3 is made up of 16 amino acids. The CDR3, as DNA: TGTGCCAGCAGAAGACAACAGGGGGCGATCGGAGAGACCCAGTACTTC. Amino acid sequence: CASRRQQGAIGETQYF.

This clonotype was detected ten times or more. The chain joins TRBV6-5 to TRBJ1-1; TRBD1 matches 7 bases. The J segment lost 1 base and the V segment lost 0 bases, leaving 5 bases of the junction unmatched. The CDR3 spans 16 residues. The germline V gene has CDR1 MNHEY and CDR2 SVGAGI. CDR3 nucleotides: TGTGCCAGCAGTTACTCTTATGGGACAGAGAACACTGAAGCTTTCTTT. Translating it yields CASSYSYGTENTEAFF.

The chain recombines TRBV7-3 with TRBJ2-3; 12 positions agree with TRBD2. From germline, CDR1 is SGHTA and CDR2 FQGTGA. V lost 4 bases to trimming and J lost 11 bases; unmatched junction nucleotides: 7. The CDR3 runs 14 residues. The CDR3 here is CASSSGLAGNEQYF. CDR3 DNA: TGTGCCAGCAGCTCCGGACTAGCGGGGAATGAGCAGTATTTT.

This clonotype occurred a few times. This chain uses TRBV7-8 with TRBJ2-5; 8 bases agree with TRBD2. The V segment lost 4 bases and the J segment 4 bases; nucleotides outside the gene matches: 5. This CDR3 contains 14 residues. The germline gives CDR1 SGHVS, CDR2 FQNEAQ. CDR3 bases: TGTGCCAGCAGCTCACCAGCGGGGGCAGAGACCCAGTACTTC. As protein: CASSSPAGAETQYF.

This clonotype was recorded a few times. The chain joins TRBV7-9 to TRBJ2-7; D remains unclear. The CDR3 is 13 residues long. V shed 1 base and J shed 6 bases, with 10 bases lying between them. The germline V gene has CDR1 SEHNR and CDR2 FQNEAQ (reference sequence). The CDR3 spells CASSLGSQSEQYF. The CDR3 DNA sequence: TGTGCCAGCAGCTTAGGTAGCCAGAGCGAGCAGTACTTC.

This clonotype is a singleton in its sample. The V call is TRBV5-1, the J call TRBJ1-2, with 8 bases aligning to TRBD1. V shed 0 bases, J shed 8 bases, and the junction held 9 bases outside the gene matches. In germline, CDR1 is SGHRS, CDR2 YFSETQ. This CDR3 has 15 residues. CDR3 sequence: CASSLDRATGEGYTF. The CDR3 DNA reads TGCGCCAGCAGCTTGGATCGGGCGACAGGGGAAGGCTACACCTTC.

This clonotype was observed many times. DNA of the CDR3: TGTGCCAGTAGTTCCCGGCCAGGGCCCTACGAGCAGTACTTC. Translating it yields CASSSRPGPYEQYF. The chain links TRBV19 to TRBJ2-7; D might be TRBD1 (5 bases). Per germline, CDR1 LNHDA and CDR2 SQIVND (reference sequence). V was pared by 5 bases and J by 2 bases, with 13 bases between. The CDR3 spans 14 residues.

CDR3 nucleotides: TGTGCCAGCAGCGGCTCGGGACTGAACAATGAGCAGTTCTTC. It encodes CASSGSGLNNEQFF. The chain combines TRBV9 with TRBJ2-1; D is perhaps TRBD2 (6 bases). Germline V gene lookup returns CDR1 SGDLS and CDR2 YYNGEE. The CDR3 consists of 14 residues. Trimming left V 3 bases short and J 5 bases short, with 12 bases between. Supplemented by reference TRBV9 and TRBJ2-1, the full variable domain reads DSGVTQTPKHLITATGQRVTLRCSPRSGDLSVYWYQQSLDQGLQFLIQYYNGEERAKGNILERFSAQQFPDLHSELNLSSLELGDSALYFCASSGSGLNNEQFFGPGTRLTVL.

This clonotype was picked up one time. This chain uses TRBV19 with TRBJ1-5, with 7 bases lining up with TRBD1. CDR1 and CDR2 from the germline V gene are LNHDA and SQIVND (reference sequence). The CDR3 runs 18 residues. Germline trimming cut 4 bases from V and 2 bases from J; bases unmatched to any gene: 14. Written as DNA, the CDR3 is TGTGCCAGTAGTACGGCAAGAAGGGCAGGGGGTGGCAATCAGCCCCAGCATTTT. Encoded protein: CASSTARRAGGGNQPQHF.

In its sample, this clonotype was seen once. V usage is TRBV7-6 and J usage is TRBJ2-7; D ambiguous. The length of the CDR3 is 12 residues. The V gene's germline CDR1 is SGHVS and CDR2 FNYEAQ. V was cut by 2 bases and J by 5 bases, with 7 bases left in between. CDR3 in amino acids: CASSLLDNEQYF. CDR3 bases: TGTGCCAGCAGCTTACTTGACAACGAGCAGTACTTC.

This clonotype showed up many times. A read error is possible here, since a much larger clone lies one base away. The chain recombines TRBV10-1 with TRBJ2-1; D call uncertain. Looked up from germline, CDR1 is WNHNN and CDR2 is SYGVQD (reference sequence). The length of the CDR3 is 13 residues. The CDR3 loop is CASGESPHTEQFF. The DNA for the CDR3 is TGCGCCAGCGGTGAGTCGCCCCATACTGAGCAGTTCTTC.

The V gene is TRBV12-3 or TRBV12-4, the J gene TRBJ1-4; possibly TRBD1 for D (5 bases). The length of the CDR3 is 15 residues. The V and J ends lost 3 bases and 10 bases respectively, with 18 bases between them. CDR3 loop: CASSFNPRVIGKLFF. The CDR3 DNA reads as TGTGCCAGCAGTTTTAACCCCAGGGTAATTGGAAAACTGTTTTTT.

In its sample, this clonotype was seen once. The chain employs TRBV7-8 and TRBJ1-5; a possible D gene is TRBD1 (6 bases). Germline loops: CDR1 SGHVS, CDR2 FQNEAQ. V was cut by 5 bases and J by 3 bases, with 14 bases left in between. This CDR3 is built from 15 residues. CDR3 sequence: CASSAYTGTNQPQHF. The DNA for the CDR3 is TGTGCCAGCAGCGCTTACACAGGGACCAATCAGCCCCAGCATTTT.

The CDR3: CASSPAPAGGYTF. The DNA for the CDR3 is TGTGCCAGCAGCCCCGCCCCGGCGGGTGGCTACACCTTC. The chain joins TRBV7-2 to TRBJ1-2; D uncertain. The V end was cut by 5 bases, the J end by 7 bases, with 14 bases between. The CDR3 consists of 13 residues. Looked up from germline, CDR1 is SGHTA and CDR2 is FQGNSA.

The chain recombines TRBV9 with TRBJ1-6; weak D call: TRBD1 (5 bases). V was trimmed by 4 bases and J by 10 bases, leaving 15 bases between them. This CDR3 has 14 residues. Germline loops: CDR1 SGDLS, CDR2 YYNGEE. The chain's CDR3 is CASSLREGFSPLHF. CDR3 DNA sequence: TGTGCCAGCAGCCTCAGGGAGGGGTTCTCACCCCTCCACTTT.

V and J are TRBV5-5 and TRBJ1-4; D unclear. The V gene's germline CDR1 is SGHKS and CDR2 YYEKEE (reference sequence). Trimming took 2 bases from V and 0 from J, leaving 11 bases between them. The CDR3 spans 16 residues. Here the CDR3 reads CASSFLVGTTNEKLFF. The DNA of the CDR3 is TGTGCCAGCAGCTTCTTAGTGGGAACAACTAATGAAAAACTGTTTTTT.

This clonotype was found once. V gene TRBV2 combines with J gene TRBJ2-7, with D tentatively TRBD1 or TRBD2 (5 bases each). CDR3 length: 13 residues. Germline CDR1 is SNHLY and CDR2 is FYNNEI. V lost 6 bases and J 2 bases, leaving 11 bases between the germline ends. CDR3 in amino acids: CASRGRNPYEQYF. In DNA form, the CDR3 reads TGTGCCAGCAGGGGACGGAACCCCTACGAGCAGTACTTC.

The chain recombines TRBV7-9 with TRBJ2-1, with TRBD1 as a possible D gene (5 bases). V was shortened by 2 bases and J by 4 bases, with 12 bases between the two germline ends. Germline loops: CDR1 SEHNR, CDR2 FQNEAQ (reference sequence). This CDR3 spans 15 amino acids. CDR3 in amino acids: CASSLNRQAYNEQFF. The CDR3 coding sequence is TGTGCCAGCAGCTTAAACAGGCAGGCATACAATGAGCAGTTCTTC. Variable domain in full (rest from reference TRBV7-9 and TRBJ2-1): DTGVSQNPRHKITKRGQNVTFRCDPISEHNRLYWYRQTLGQGPEFLTYFQNEAQLEKSRLLSDRFSAERPKGSFSTLEIQRTEQGDSAMYLCASSLNRQAYNEQFFGPGTRLTVL.

This clonotype was recorded many times. In nucleotides, the CDR3 is TGCAGTGCCCAGGTTGGACCAACTAATGAAAAACTGTTTTTT. Translating it yields CSAQVGPTNEKLFF. The chain employs TRBV20-1 and TRBJ1-4; no clear D. The V end lost 6 bases, the J end lost 0 bases, and 11 bases lay between the germline ends. Looked up from germline, CDR1 is DFQATT and CDR2 is SNEGSKA (reference sequence). The CDR3 has 14 amino acids.

This clonotype appeared once. CDR3 bases: TGTGCCAGCAGCCTCTCCAGCGGGGGGTCCTACGAGCAGTACTTC. Translation gives CASSLSSGGSYEQYF. This chain links TRBV7-9 with TRBJ2-7; 9 bases are shared with TRBD2. The trim removed 5 bases at V and 1 base at J, leaving 6 bases unmatched. The CDR3 runs to 15 residues. Germline V gene data show CDR1 as SEHNR and CDR2 as FQNEAQ (reference sequence).

This clonotype appeared many times. This sequence joins TRBV9 and TRBJ2-3; 8 bases agree with TRBD1. J lost 5 bases, V lost 3 bases, and 5 bases had no gene match. The CDR3 spans 14 residues. From germline, CDR1 is SGDLS and CDR2 YYNGEE. The CDR3 spells CASSEDRARDTQYF. The CDR3 nucleotides are TGTGCCAGCAGCGAGGACAGGGCCCGAGATACGCAGTATTTT.

Ten or more counts support this clonotype. The chain carries TRBV9 and TRBJ2-5; 12 nucleotides match TRBD2. Germline V gene data show CDR1 as SGDLS and CDR2 as YYNGEE. The CDR3 extends over 16 amino acids. V was pared by 2 bases and J by 5 bases, with 7 bases of the junction left unmatched. This CDR3 reads CASSVASGGAGETQYF. As DNA, the CDR3 is TGTGCCAGCAGCGTGGCTAGCGGGGGGGCGGGGGAGACCCAGTACTTC.